These 10 T cell receptor beta chains share one sample of origin, sequenced in a study of blood T cell repertoires in COVID-19. TCRdb's copy holds only in-frame clones and misses some; the assay was immunoSEQ multiplex PCR. In the table there are approximately 49,000 clones, about 87% of which are singletons. What was sequenced was peripheral blood. The receptors originated from a man aged 45-60 years with acute or convalescent COVID-19.

The chain is built from TRBV2 and TRBJ1-2; maybe TRBD1 (5 bases). CDR3 length: 13 amino acids. The V gene lost 6 bases and the J gene lost 5 bases, with 13 bases spanning the gap. Germline CDR1 SNHLY, CDR2 FYNNEI. CDR3 amino acids: CASRADSQYGYTF. In DNA form, the CDR3 reads TGTGCCAGCAGGGCCGACAGCCAGTATGGCTACACCTTC.

The V and J genes are TRBV19 and TRBJ2-1; TRBD2 might be the D (6 bases). The ends were cut back, 6 bases at V and 1 base at J, with 13 bases in the middle. CDR1 is LNHDA and CDR2 is SQIVND in the germline V gene (reference sequence). The CDR3 has 15 residues. The CDR3 nucleotides read TGTGCCAGTAGATACCGGGACTCTTCCTACAATGAGCAGTTCTTC. Translating it yields CASRYRDSSYNEQFF.

The CDR3 DNA sequence: TGTGCCAGCAGCTTAATACTCCTCGAGGGCACAGATACGCAGTATTTT. It specifies CASSLILLEGTDTQYF. This chain links TRBV13 with TRBJ2-3; no firm D call. From germline, CDR1 is PRHDT and CDR2 FYEKMQ (reference sequence). V was pared by 2 bases and J by 1 base, with 13 bases between. The CDR3 consists of 16 residues.

This chain links TRBV7-9 with TRBJ2-4, with D possibly being TRBD2 (6 bases). Germline V gene lookup returns CDR1 SEHNR and CDR2 FQNEAQ (reference sequence). The CDR3 loop spans 16 amino acids. V gave up 3 bases and J gave up 1 base, with 13 bases separating them. CDR3 in DNA: TGTGCCAGCAGCTTCCCGGCGGAGGGGGCCAAAAACATTCAGTACTTC. It codes for CASSFPAEGAKNIQYF.

V and J are TRBV3-1 (or the pseudogene TRBV3-2) and TRBJ2-5; D is possibly TRBD2 (5 bases). The CDR3 covers 15 residues. Looked up from germline, CDR1 is LGHDT and CDR2 is YNNKEL (reference sequence). V gave up 1 base and J gave up 5 bases, with 14 bases separating them. CDR3 DNA sequence: TGTGCCAGCAGCCAAGGGCCCGGGGTTTTTGAGACCCAGTACTTC. The encoded protein is CASSQGPGVFETQYF.

This chain links TRBV18 with TRBJ1-1, with 7 positions matching TRBD1. V lost 3 bases, J lost 11 bases, and 12 bases stayed unmatched. Looked up from germline, CDR1 is KGHSH and CDR2 is LQKENI. The CDR3 is made up of 14 amino acids. CDR3 in DNA: TGTGCCAGCTCACCCGAGACAGGGCATCTCGGGGCTTTCTTT. Protein product: CASSPETGHLGAFF.

This chain uses TRBV6-1 with TRBJ1-5; D might be TRBD1 (5 bases). The V and J ends lost 3 bases and 7 bases respectively, with 10 bases between them. The CDR3 is 13 amino acids. Germline CDR1 reads MNHNS; CDR2 reads SASEGT. CDR3 DNA sequence: TGTGCCAGCAGTGAGGCAGGGCCCCAGCCCCAGCATTTT. Translated, it gives CASSEAGPQPQHF.

The chain has TRBV6-5 and TRBJ1-5; D perhaps matches TRBD1 (5 bases). Germline CDR1 reads MNHEY; CDR2 reads SVGAGI. Trimming left V 6 bases short and J 6 bases short, with 18 bases between. The length of the CDR3 is 15 residues. The CDR3 DNA reads TGTGCCAGCAGGCGGGAGGTGGGGGACGTTCAGCCCCAGCATTTT. Its translation is CASRREVGDVQPQHF.

The chain combines TRBV3-1 (or the pseudogene TRBV3-2) with TRBJ1-5; weak D call: TRBD1 (6 bases). The V end was cut by 0 bases, the J end by 2 bases, with 8 bases between. CDR3 size: 15 residues. Germline assignment: CDR1 LGHDT and CDR2 YNNKEL (reference sequence). The CDR3 DNA is TGTGCCAGCAGCCAAGAAGCAGGGGGCAATCAGCCCCAGCATTTT. This encodes CASSQEAGGNQPQHF.

The sample holds one count of this clone. The J gene is TRBJ1-6, the V gene TRBV6-5; D remains ambiguous. The germline V gene encodes CDR1 MNHEY and CDR2 SVGAGI. With 5 bases removed from V and 13 bases from J, the gap between germline ends came to 18 bases. CDR3 size: 14 residues. The CDR3 reads CASSIDRGIGPLHF. CDR3 sequence (DNA): TGTGCCAGCAGTATCGACCGGGGAATAGGTCCCCTCCACTTT.